These 2 T cell receptor beta chains share one sample of origin, sequenced in a study of cytomegalovirus exposure and HLA in healthy donors. PCR employed 60 Vbeta and 13 Jbeta primers. Profiled with immunoSEQ multiplex PCR; TCRdb holds only in-frame clones, not every one. The sample consists of 200,000 or so clones, roughly 87% of them appearing once. Sequencing input: PBMCs. The receptors were gathered from a girl under two years old in good health and CMV-seronegative.

As DNA, the CDR3 is TGTGCCATCAGTGAGTTGGGGGGTCTCGAGCAGTACTTC. Translating it yields CAISELGGLEQYF. The chain joins TRBV10-3 to TRBJ2-7, with D possibly TRBD2 on 6 matching bases. The CDR3 is 13 amino acids. Germline V gene data show CDR1 as ENHRY and CDR2 as SYGVKD. V was shortened by 1 base and J by 6 bases, with 10 bases between the two germline ends.

This chain joins TRBV6-5 and TRBJ1-2; 10 bases are a match to TRBD1. The CDR3 is 16 amino acids. CDR1 and CDR2 (germline): MNHEY, SVGAGI. J gave up 2 bases and V 2 bases, and 5 bases lay outside the gene matches. CDR3 in amino acids: CASSYTGTGENYGYTF. The CDR3 region has the DNA TGTGCCAGCAGTTACACCGGGACAGGGGAGAACTATGGCTACACCTTC.